This entry concerns a single TCR beta chain. The target antigen is unknown. The data were taken from a study of graft-versus-host responses after intestinal transplantation. Overall study: Among the recipients, all got anti-thymocyte globulin induction and then tacrolimus and steroids for two to four years.

V shed 0 bases and J shed 1 base, with 7 bases lying between them. The CDR3 loop spans 15 amino acids. The germline CDR1 and CDR2 sequences are SGDLS and YYNGEE. Assay: immunoSEQ multiplex PCR; the TCRdb copy retains only in-frame clones and omits some. Of roughly 120,000 clones in the sample, roughly 95% were seen once. Whole-study findings and limits: Researchers found peak circulating GvH clone levels linked to early post-transplant HvG declines. GvH clones were found in recipient marrow; some appeared first in ileum or blood. Some patients had graft-donor T cell macrochimerism, and their allografts showed high graft-versus-host to host-versus-graft clonal ratios.

The sequencing used unstimulated CD8+ T cells sorted from spleen or lymph node cells, collected before intestinal transplant. The clonotype originates from a human donor who received an intestinal transplant. The chain uses TRBV9 and TRBJ2-2; D remains ambiguous. CDR3 DNA: TGTGCCAGCAGCGTAGATAGACGGAACACCGGGGAGCTGTTTTTT. Encoded protein: CASSVDRRNTGELFF.